This T cell receptor beta chain is from a study of human T cells and chemical hapten exposure. Whole-study context: Sensitizing treatment utilized 2% DPC over a roughly 2 cm by roughly 2 cm portion of upper inner arm skin. Slight volume differences across pooled libraries mainly accounted for varying per-sample TCR yields.

This CDR3 is built from 10 residues. Germline-derived CDR1 and CDR2 are SQVTM and ANQGSEA. The V and J ends lost 4 bases and 14 bases respectively, with 13 bases between them. This clonotype occurred a few times. Its specificity is not known. The time point here: patch test 3, about 24 weeks after DPC sensitization. The treatment was: therapeutic diphenylcyclopropenone sensitization with weekly scalp DPC. Study results and caveats: DPC sensitization produced no change in TCRs with frequency above 1 in 1000.

TCRdb analysed the RACE reads with MiXCR anew, one entry per CDR3 protein. The table includes 100,000 to 150,000 distinct CDR3 sequences, around 10% detected once. The sample in question was whole blood, obtained in connection with sensitization to the hapten diphenylcyclopropenone (DPC). This TCR derives from a woman aged 45-65 years with alopecia areata. Some clones in this sample may be carry-over from other donors' samples. The chain joins TRBV29-1 to TRBJ2-3, with D possibly being TRBD2 (5 bases). CDR3 in amino acids: CSVGMVGGYF. CDR3 bases: TGCAGCGTTGGGATGGTAGGAGGGTATTTT.